This entry concerns a single T cell receptor (beta chain). As yet, its antigen is unknown. TCRdb re-derived calls from the 5' RACE reads in MiXCR, one entry per CDR3 protein. Of about 1.7 million distinct CDR3 sequences in the sample, about 32% are singletons; the top ten hold 0.27%. This specimen belongs to a study of identical twins. Overall study results and limits: Insertion counts were lower in abundant cord blood beta clonotypes, a trend that memory repertoires did not show. Low generation-probability sequences were in excess among twin-shared out-of-frame alpha sequences. It was possible that invariant MAIT and iNKT cells partly confounded the zero-insertion analyses. Twins shared beta out-of-frame sequences in excess, but this excess was weaker.

Trimming left V 7 bases short and J 7 bases short, with 8 bases between. The germline gives CDR1 MNHEY, CDR2 SMNVEV (reference sequence). The CDR3 has 12 residues. Specimen: cord blood. This sequence originates from a newborn girl in good health. This rearrangement joins TRBV27 to TRBJ1-6; maybe TRBD1 (5 bases). In DNA form, the CDR3 reads TGTGCCAGCACAGGGTTCAATTCACCCCTCCACTTT. Amino acid sequence: CASTGFNSPLHF.